This T cell receptor beta chain derives from a study of early T cells in non-severe SARS-CoV-2 infection. Study outcomes and limitations: Matching results from VDJdb favored anti-spike CD8 responses, leaving private and CD4 specificities undetected.

Germline loops: CDR1 GTSNPN, CDR2 SVGIG (reference sequence). With 0 bases removed from V and 15 bases from J, the gap between germline ends came to 15 bases. The CDR3 runs to 12 residues. Note on this clonotype: Antigen specificity is unknown.

Unique molecular identifiers tagged individual cDNA molecules. TCRdb reanalysed the 5' RACE reads using MiXCR and keeps one entry per CDR3 protein. The sample contains about 99,000 distinct CDR3 sequences, approximately 17% of which appear only once. Sequenced input: whole blood. This clonotype was obtained from an adult who was a healthcare worker with PCR-confirmed SARS-CoV-2 infection or an uninfected control (not recorded which). The rearrangement links TRBV30 to TRBJ2-1; possible D gene TRBD1, 5 bases. DNA for the CDR3: TGTGCCTGGAGTGTTGATCTGGGGCCCACGTTCTTC. Its protein is CAWSVDLGPTFF.